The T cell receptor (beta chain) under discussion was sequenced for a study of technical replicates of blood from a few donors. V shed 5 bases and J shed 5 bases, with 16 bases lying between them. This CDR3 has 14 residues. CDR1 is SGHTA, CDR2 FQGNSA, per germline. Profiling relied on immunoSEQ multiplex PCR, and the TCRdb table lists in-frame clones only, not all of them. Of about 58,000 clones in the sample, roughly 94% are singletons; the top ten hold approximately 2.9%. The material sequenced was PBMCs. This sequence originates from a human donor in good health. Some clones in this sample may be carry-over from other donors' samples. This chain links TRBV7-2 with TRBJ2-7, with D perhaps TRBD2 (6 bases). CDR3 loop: CASSPAGSAHEQYF. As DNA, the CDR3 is TGTGCCAGCAGCCCGGCGGGGTCCGCCCACGAGCAGTACTTC.